The 29 T cell receptor beta chains in this list originate from one sample, sequenced in a study of cytotoxic CD8 clonotypes in ibrutinib-treated CLL (dated by TCRdb to about 2021). To prepare the library, the immunoSEQ multiplex PCR assay was applied. This immuneACCESS table, as held by TCRdb, lists in-frame sequences with V and J called but not all clones. Of the missing ones, under half trace to an unresolved V gene in checked studies; the others have no known cause. In all, the sample holds around 330,000 clones, and 67% of those were seen once. Of the sample, about 5.9% is held by the ten largest clones. The specimen comprised PBMCs, sampled after 36 months of ibrutinib treatment. These receptors all come from a human donor with chronic lymphocytic leukemia.

This chain connects TRBV7-2 to TRBJ2-7, with a possible D match to TRBD2 (6 bases). The germline V gene encodes CDR1 SGHTA and CDR2 FQGNSA. V was pared by 2 bases and J by 3 bases, with 14 bases between. This CDR3 contains 15 residues. The CDR3 nucleotides are TGTGCCAGCAGCTTAACGGCGGGGTCGAACTACGAGCAGTACTTC. Amino acids: CASSLTAGSNYEQYF. Based on the CDR3 plus reference TRBV7-2 and TRBJ2-7, the full variable domain is GAGVSQSPSNKVTEKGKDVELRCDPISGHTALYWYRQSLGQGLEFLIYFQGNSAPDKSGLPSDRFSAERTGGSVSTLTIQRTQQEDSAVYLCASSLTAGSNYEQYFGPGTRLTVT.

The chain employs TRBV7-2 and TRBJ2-3; D perhaps matches TRBD2 (6 bases). Looked up from germline, CDR1 is SGHTA and CDR2 is FQGNSA. Trimming took off 5 bases at V and 1 base at J, with 16 bases between the two ends. The CDR3 totals 16 residues. The CDR3 region has the DNA TGTGCCAGCAGCCCGCCGGGACTGTCTGGCACAGATACGCAGTATTTT. Its translation: CASSPPGLSGTDTQYF.

The rearrangement links TRBV6-5 to TRBJ2-1; TRBD1 matches 8 bases. Per germline, CDR1 MNHEY and CDR2 SVGAGI. V shed 4 bases, J shed 12 bases, and the junction held 5 bases outside the gene matches. This CDR3 region has 12 residues. As DNA, the CDR3 is TGTGCCAGCAGTTTTCGGACAGGGAGGCAGTTCTTC. Its protein product is CASSFRTGRQFF.

A few counts support this clone. This chain links TRBV19 with TRBJ2-3, with TRBD2 matching over 13 bases. The V gene's germline CDR1 is LNHDA and CDR2 SQIVND (reference sequence). The J segment lost 4 bases and the V segment lost 5 bases, leaving 6 bases of the junction unmatched. This CDR3 comprises 16 residues. The CDR3 reads CASSSRTSGGADTQYF. DNA of the CDR3: TGTGCCAGTAGTTCGCGGACTAGCGGGGGCGCAGATACGCAGTATTTT.

The chain has TRBV9 and TRBJ1-1, with D unclear. Trimming left V 1 base short and J 6 bases short, with 10 bases between. Germline CDR1 and CDR2: SGDLS and YYNGEE. The CDR3 covers 13 residues. CDR3 protein: CASSVTPAAEAFF. The CDR3 DNA follows: TGTGCCAGCAGCGTAACCCCTGCGGCTGAAGCTTTCTTT.

This clone was counted between two and nine times. The V and J genes are TRBV4-3 and TRBJ1-2; D is perhaps TRBD1 (6 bases). Germline-derived CDR1 and CDR2 are LGHNA and YSLEER. The CDR3 runs to 16 residues. Trimming pared 4 bases from V and 3 bases from J, leaving 18 bases between. CDR3 nucleotide sequence: TGCGCCAGCAGCCGAGTGACCAGGGGAAGCGACTATGGCTACACCTTC. This gives the protein CASSRVTRGSDYGYTF.

J is TRBJ2-3 and V is TRBV13, with D unresolved. Germline loops: CDR1 PRHDT, CDR2 FYEKMQ (reference sequence). This CDR3 is 14 amino acids long. The V end lost 1 base, the J end lost 2 bases, and 7 bases lay between the germline ends. CDR3 nucleotide sequence: TGTGCCAGCAGCTTAGAAGCCCCCACAGATACGCAGTATTTT. Protein sequence: CASSLEAPTDTQYF.

This clone was found a few times. This sequence joins TRBV19 and TRBJ2-2; weak D call: TRBD1 (5 bases). CDR1 is LNHDA, CDR2 SQIVND, per germline (reference sequence). This CDR3 is built from 14 residues. V was cut by 3 bases and J by 1 base, with 6 bases left in between. The CDR3 loop reads CASSIDRNTGELFF. CDR3 in DNA: TGTGCCAGTAGTATTGACAGGAACACCGGGGAGCTGTTTTTT. The full variable domain, in which reference TRBV19 and TRBJ2-2 provide the parts outside the CDR3, is DGGITQSPKYLFRKEGQNVTLSCEQNLNHDAMYWYRQDPGQGLRLIYYSQIVNDFQKGDIAEGYSVSREKKESFPLTVTSAQKNPTAFYLCASSIDRNTGELFFGEGSRLTVL.

CDR3 protein: CASSQDRDGSYEQYF. CDR3 DNA: TGCGCCAGCAGCCAAGATCGGGACGGCTCCTACGAGCAGTACTTC. This chain uses TRBV4-1 with TRBJ2-7; D tentatively reads TRBD1 or TRBD2 (5 bases each). In germline, CDR1 is MGHRA, CDR2 YSYEKL. The V and J ends lost 0 bases and 0 bases respectively, with 9 bases between them. This CDR3 region has 15 residues.

The gene calls are TRBV5-1 and TRBJ1-2, with D possibly being TRBD1 (5 bases). V lost 3 bases to trimming and J lost 2 bases, with 14 bases between them. The germline CDR1 and CDR2 sequences are SGHRS and YFSETQ. The length of the CDR3 is 15 residues. CDR3 loop: CASSSRLGGNYGYTF. The CDR3 DNA follows: TGCGCCAGCAGCTCACGTCTCGGGGGGAACTATGGCTACACCTTC.

This clone was counted between two and nine times. The rearrangement joins TRBV6-1 to TRBJ1-2; no definite D call. The CDR3 covers 14 residues. Trimming shortened V by 2 bases and J by 4 bases, and 11 bases separated the two germline ends. The germline V gene has CDR1 MNHNS and CDR2 SASEGT. The CDR3 loop reads CASSESRSFYGYTF. DNA for the CDR3: TGTGCCAGCAGTGAATCGCGCTCCTTCTATGGCTACACCTTC.

This clone showed up just once. The gene calls are TRBV11-2 and TRBJ1-2; 7 bases align to TRBD1. Looked up from germline, CDR1 is SGHAT and CDR2 is FQNNGV. Trimming removed 5 bases from V and 4 bases from J; junction bases left unmatched: 4. This CDR3 has 13 residues. The CDR3 nucleotides are TGTGCCAGCAGCCGGGGACAGTTCTATGGCTACACCTTC. It encodes CASSRGQFYGYTF.

The V and J genes are TRBV19 and TRBJ2-7; tentative D call: TRBD2 (5 bases). V dropped 4 bases and J dropped 1 base, with 8 bases sitting between them. Germline V CDR1 and CDR2: LNHDA, SQIVND (reference sequence). The CDR3 runs to 13 residues. CDR3 residues: CASSSGSSYEQYF. The CDR3 nucleotides are TGTGCCAGTAGTAGCGGGTCATCCTACGAGCAGTACTTC.

V and J are TRBV4-3 and TRBJ1-2; D unresolved. There are 16 residues in the CDR3. In germline, CDR1 is LGHNA, CDR2 YSLEER. With 0 bases removed from V and 4 bases from J, the gap between germline ends came to 15 bases. The CDR3 protein is CASSQDPGLSGYGYTF. DNA of the CDR3: TGCGCCAGCAGCCAAGATCCCGGACTCAGTGGCTATGGCTACACCTTC.

The CDR3 nucleotides read TGTGCCAGCAGCCAGGGACTAGCGGGAGAGCAGTTCTTC. It translates to CASSQGLAGEQFF. This rearrangement joins TRBV7-2 to TRBJ2-1, with 13 bases identical to TRBD2. CDR1 is SGHTA and CDR2 is FQGNSA in the germline V gene. The V and J ends lost 5 bases and 10 bases, in that order; junction bases with no gene match: 2. The CDR3 contains 13 residues.

This clone has a handful of counts. The V gene is TRBV7-3, the J gene TRBJ2-7; D unresolved. The CDR3 has 15 amino acids. Trimming cost V 0 bases and J 0 bases, with 9 bases left between them. CDR1 is SGHTA and CDR2 is FQGTGA in the germline V gene. The CDR3 coding sequence is TGTGCCAGCAGCTTAACGGGTAGGGACTCCTACGAGCAGTACTTC. This gives the protein CASSLTGRDSYEQYF. The full variable domain, with the rest looked up from reference TRBV7-3 and TRBJ2-7, is GAGVSQTPSNKVTEKGKYVELRCDPISGHTALYWYRQSLGQGPEFLIYFQGTGAADDSGLPNDRFFAVRPEGSVSTLKIQRTERGDSAVYLCASSLTGRDSYEQYFGPGTRLTVT.

This sequence joins TRBV25-1 and TRBJ2-5, with D uncertain. V lost 4 bases, J lost 2 bases, and 8 bases lay in between. This CDR3 is 13 amino acids long. Germline lookup yields CDR1 MGHDK and CDR2 SYGVNS. The CDR3 protein is CASSVSNQETQYF. CDR3 in DNA: TGTGCCAGCAGTGTGTCAAATCAAGAGACCCAGTACTTC.

V usage is TRBV11-2 and J usage is TRBJ2-7; 9 nucleotides match TRBD1. The J segment lost 4 bases and the V segment lost 5 bases, leaving 6 bases of the junction unmatched. The germline gives CDR1 SGHAT, CDR2 FQNNGV. The CDR3 runs to 14 residues. The CDR3 loop reads CASSVGTGRYEQYF. The CDR3 coding sequence is TGTGCCAGCAGCGTCGGGACAGGGAGGTACGAGCAGTACTTC.

The chain recombines TRBV11-2 with TRBJ1-1; the D is unclear. V was shortened by 3 bases and J by 10 bases, with 9 bases between the two germline ends. The germline V gene has CDR1 SGHAT and CDR2 FQNNGV. The CDR3 has 11 amino acids. CDR3 bases: TGTGCCAGCAGCTTCGGAGCGCCAGCTTTCTTT. It encodes CASSFGAPAFF.

V and J are TRBV2 and TRBJ2-7, with no clear D. From germline, CDR1 is SNHLY and CDR2 FYNNEI. The CDR3 is 15 amino acids. V was clipped by 1 base and J by 2 bases, with 12 bases between them. The CDR3 DNA follows: TGTGCCAGCAGTGAAGGATTGGCTTCAACCTACGAGCAGTACTTC. Its protein is CASSEGLASTYEQYF.

V is TRBV5-6 and J is TRBJ1-6; D remains ambiguous. The CDR3 is 14 residues long. CDR1 SGHDT and CDR2 YYEEEE come from the germline V gene. Trimming left V 0 bases short and J 9 bases short, with 10 bases between. CDR3 nucleotides: TGTGCCAGCAGCTTGGCTCTAGGTTTTTCACCCCTCCACTTT. Amino acid sequence: CASSLALGFSPLHF.

This chain uses TRBV29-1 with TRBJ2-5; 14 nucleotides agree with TRBD2. The CDR3 extends over 16 amino acids. V was pared by 6 bases and J by 3 bases, with 9 bases of the junction left unmatched. Germline V lookup: CDR1 SQVTM, CDR2 ANQGSEA. The CDR3 spells CSVPGLAGGPEETQYF. CDR3 coding DNA: TGCAGCGTGCCCGGACTAGCGGGAGGACCTGAAGAGACCCAGTACTTC.

This chain connects TRBV19 to TRBJ1-2; weak D call: TRBD1 (5 bases). The V gene lost 3 bases and the J gene lost 5 bases, with 13 bases spanning the gap. Germline values: CDR1 LNHDA, CDR2 SQIVND (reference sequence). CDR3 size: 14 residues. The CDR3 here is CASSIRGGIYGYTF. CDR3 coding DNA: TGTGCCAGTAGTATTAGGGGCGGCATTTATGGCTACACCTTC.

V is TRBV5-1 and J is TRBJ2-2; 8 positions match TRBD2. The CDR3 runs 15 residues. Trimming took 4 bases from V and 5 from J; bases not matched to a gene: 7. CDR1 is SGHRS and CDR2 is YFSETQ in the germline V gene. The DNA of the CDR3 is TGCGCCAGCAGCCCCTCGGCGGGAGGAACCGGGGAGCTGTTTTTT. Amino acid sequence: CASSPSAGGTGELFF.

This clone was seen a handful of times. V and J are TRBV6-5 and TRBJ1-6; 8 nucleotides align to TRBD1. Unmatched junction bases numbered 4, after V lost 6 bases and J lost 9 bases. The CDR3 is 13 residues long. The germline V gene encodes CDR1 MNHEY and CDR2 SVGAGI. DNA for the CDR3: TGTGCCAGCAGACCCGACAGGGGTTCACCCCTCCACTTT. This encodes CASRPDRGSPLHF.

The CDR3 DNA follows: TGTGCCAGCAGTTCTAGACAGGGGACAACCTACGAGCAGTACTTC. This gives the protein CASSSRQGTTYEQYF. The chain couples TRBV27 to TRBJ2-7; TRBD1 aligns across 8 bases. The CDR3 contains 15 residues. Per the germline V gene, CDR1 is MNHEY and CDR2 is SMNVEV (reference sequence). Losses at the gene ends were 4 bases for V and 2 bases for J; bases not matched to a gene: 7.

As regards this clone: Other DNA sequences in this sample translate to the same CDR3. The chain links TRBV28 to TRBJ1-2; D not resolved. The germline V gene encodes CDR1 MDHEN and CDR2 SYDVKM. V gave up 2 bases and J gave up 1 base, with 5 bases separating them. The CDR3 sequence is 13 residues long. Here the CDR3 DNA reads TGTGCCAGCAGTTTAAGGGATAACTATGGCTACACCTTC. It encodes CASSLRDNYGYTF.

This clone was picked up a small number of times. The gene calls are TRBV4-1 and TRBJ1-1, with no clear D. Trimming cost V 0 bases and J 4 bases, with 9 bases left between them. Germline values: CDR1 MGHRA, CDR2 YSYEKL. This CDR3 is 14 amino acids long. CDR3: CASSQDPWITEAFF. The DNA for the CDR3 is TGCGCCAGCAGCCAAGATCCATGGATCACTGAAGCTTTCTTT.

J is TRBJ2-1 and V is TRBV18; D unclear. This CDR3 contains 14 residues. CDR1 and CDR2 from the germline V gene are KGHSH and LQKENI. The ends were cut back, 3 bases at V and 6 bases at J, with 12 bases in the middle. The CDR3 coding sequence is TGTGCCAGCTCACCGGACCAGATCTTCAATGAGCAGTTCTTC. Protein product: CASSPDQIFNEQFF.